Presented here are 23 T cell receptor beta chains from one specimen sequenced in a study of tumor-infiltrating lymphocytes in primary liver carcinoma. Researchers generated TCR beta cDNA from roughly 510 ng of total RNA, relying on a constant-region primer. Three nested multiplex PCR rounds of slightly modified ARM-PCR generated TCR beta libraries. PCR rounds one and two used TRBV1-TRBV30 forward primers with a C-beta reverse primer for 10 cycles each. TCRdb independently ran MiXCR on the multiplex PCR reads; one entry per CDR3 protein. This repertoire shows around 210,000 distinct CDR3 sequences, less than 65% found once; its top ten account for approximately 6.5%. Alongside blood RNA obtained from unsorted whole blood, germline DNA was also extracted. The specimen sequenced was peripheral blood. These receptors were collected from an older woman with primary liver carcinoma and hepatitis B virus infection.

As for this clonotype: At one of its ends the junction is not consistent with the germline gene, which may arise from a read error. The rearrangement uses TRBV11-2 and TRBJ1-2; D may be TRBD1 (5 bases). The V gene's germline CDR1 is SGHAT and CDR2 FQNNGV. There are 13 residues in the CDR3. The CDR3 DNA reads as TGTACCAGCAGCCTAGGGGCCGGTGTTGGCTACACCTTC. Translated, it gives CTSSLGAGVGYTF.

This clonotype was observed a handful of times. The chain recombines TRBV28 with TRBJ2-2; 8 bases are a match to TRBD1. The CDR3 is made up of 14 amino acids. The germline CDR1 and CDR2 sequences are MDHEN and SYDVKM. The V gene end was trimmed by 3 bases and the J gene end by 4 bases; junction bases not matched to a gene: 1. The chain's CDR3 is CASSFTGGTGELFF. CDR3 DNA: TGTGCCAGCAGTTTTACAGGGGGCACCGGGGAGCTGTTTTTT.

A note on this clonotype: The germline gene is not matched at one end of the junction; a read error may be the cause. The genes are TRBV11-2 and TRBJ2-3, with 14 bases lining up with TRBD2. CDR1 SGHAT and CDR2 FQNNGV come from the germline V gene. The CDR3 consists of 14 residues. Here the CDR3 reads CASSKGLAGDAQYF. CDR3 nucleotides: TGTGCCAGCAGTAAGGGACTAGCGGGAGATGCGCAGTATTTT.

This clonotype has a count of ten or more. J is TRBJ2-7 and V is TRBV6-5; TRBD2 matches at 8 bases. With V trimmed by 4 bases and J by 0 bases, 5 bases remained unmatched. There are 15 residues in the CDR3. The germline gives CDR1 MNHEY, CDR2 SVGAGI. The CDR3 region is CASSSLSGSSYEQYF. For the CDR3, the DNA is TGTGCCAGCAGTTCCTTAAGCGGGAGCTCCTACGAGCAGTACTTC.

The chain is built from TRBV5-1 and TRBJ1-2; the match to TRBD1 covers 8 bases. Per the germline V gene, CDR1 is SGHRS and CDR2 is YFSETQ. With 2 bases clipped from V and 8 bases from J, the junction kept 8 bases outside the gene matches. The CDR3 consists of 14 residues. This CDR3 reads CASSFRTGTGGYTF. CDR3 DNA sequence: TGCGCCAGCAGCTTTAGGACAGGGACCGGCGGCTACACCTTC.

In its sample, this clonotype was seen many times. The CDR3 reads CASRKGLAGVENIQYF. The CDR3 nucleotides read TGCGCCAGCAGAAAAGGACTAGCGGGAGTTGAAAACATTCAGTACTTC. This chain links TRBV10-2 with TRBJ2-4; 13 bases agree with TRBD2. Germline CDR1 is WSHSY and CDR2 is SAAADI. CDR3 length: 16 residues. With V trimmed by 6 bases and J by 5 bases, 7 bases remained unmatched.

Points on this clonotype: Sequence at one end of the junction differs from germline and may be a read error. The genes are TRBV11-1 and TRBJ2-3; the match to TRBD1 covers 9 bases. Per germline, CDR1 SGHAT and CDR2 FQDESV (reference sequence). This CDR3 comprises 15 residues. CDR3 amino acids: CTSTPRQGGTDTQYF. DNA for the CDR3: TGTACCAGCACCCCCCGACAGGGGGGCACAGATACGCAGTATTTT.

The J gene is TRBJ2-3, the V gene TRBV6-1; D is possibly TRBD2 (7 bases). V was pared by 5 bases and J by 0 bases, with 21 bases between. Germline V gene data show CDR1 as MNHNS and CDR2 as SASEGT. The CDR3 loop spans 18 amino acids. CDR3: CASSLGQLAALSTDTQYF. The CDR3 coding sequence is TGTGCCAGCAGTCTCGGACAGCTAGCGGCACTTAGCACAGATACGCAGTATTTT.

Comment on this clonotype: Germline and junction disagree at one end, which may indicate a read error. V usage is TRBV11-2 and J usage is TRBJ2-1; D unresolved. The CDR3 length is 14 residues. Germline V gene data show CDR1 as SGHAT and CDR2 as FQNNGV. CDR3 sequence (DNA): TGTGCCAGCAGCGCACTATCGGCAAACAATGAGCAGCTCTTC. It yields the protein CASSALSANNEQLF.

Remarks on this clonotype: This may be a read error: a much more frequent sequence differs by one nucleotide. The CDR3 DNA is TGCGCCTGCAGCCAAGTCGGGGGTGTTAACGAGCAGTACTTC. It is translated as CACSQVGGVNEQYF. The chain uses TRBV4-1 and TRBJ2-7; weak D call: TRBD2 (6 bases). Germline V CDR1 and CDR2: MGHRA, YSYEKL. This CDR3 is 14 amino acids long.

This clonotype has just a few counts. V gene TRBV5-1 combines with J gene TRBJ2-3; 15 bases fit TRBD2. Germline CDR1 and CDR2: SGHRS and YFSETQ. The CDR3 totals 20 residues. V was clipped by 4 bases and J by 4 bases; unmatched bases: 16. CDR3 bases: TGCGCCAGCAGCGGCGGACAGCTGGGACTAGCGGGAGGTCTAGCAGATACGCAGTATTTT. It is translated as CASSGGQLGLAGGLADTQYF.

To note about this clonotype: With a much larger clone just one base away, this may be a read error. The chain links TRBV30 to TRBJ1-2; no clear D. Trimming left V 0 bases short and J 12 bases short, with 17 bases between. The germline V gene encodes CDR1 GTSNPN and CDR2 SVGIG (reference sequence). This CDR3 comprises 13 residues. CDR3 DNA: TGTGCCTGGAGTGTAGCGGAGGGAGGAGGCGACACCTTC. It is translated as CAWSVAEGGGDTF.

A remark on this clonotype: A much larger clone lies a single base off, so this may be a read error. The V gene is TRBV29-1, the J gene TRBJ2-3; 10 bases match TRBD1. Germline V gene lookup returns CDR1 SQVTM and CDR2 ANQGSEA. The CDR3 contains 14 residues. After removal of 5 bases from V and 4 bases from J, the junction contained 6 bases not matched to a gene. CDR3 DNA sequence: TGCAGCGTTTCCGGGACAGGGGTGTCAGATACGCAGTATTTT. It yields the protein CSVSGTGVSDTQYF.

This clonotype was recorded many times. The CDR3 reads CASSPWEGFGIDEQFF. CDR3 sequence (DNA): TGTGCCAGCAGCCCCTGGGAGGGGTTCGGGATTGATGAGCAGTTCTTC. This chain joins TRBV4-2 and TRBJ2-1, with 7 bases aligning to TRBD2. Looked up from germline, CDR1 is LGHNA and CDR2 is YNFKEQ. After removal of 4 bases from V and 8 bases from J, the junction contained 14 bases not matched to a gene. This CDR3 spans 16 amino acids.

V is TRBV11-2 and J is TRBJ2-5; 9 bases fit TRBD2. This CDR3 comprises 15 residues. Losses at the gene ends were 10 bases for V and 4 bases for J; bases not matched to a gene: 13. Germline values: CDR1 SGHAT, CDR2 FQNNGV. CDR3 amino acids: CAIYSRGSGRETQYF. In nucleotides, the CDR3 is TGTGCCATCTACTCCCGTGGTAGCGGGAGAGAGACCCAGTACTTC.

CDR3 region: CASSLEFSVEHFF. The DNA of the CDR3 is TGTGCCAGCAGCTTAGAATTCTCTGTTGAACACTTCTTC. The rearrangement uses TRBV11-2 and TRBJ2-1; the D is unclear. The CDR3 has 13 amino acids. V lost 0 bases and J lost 16, with 16 bases in between. Germline V gives CDR1 SGHAT, CDR2 FQNNGV.

This clonotype was seen only a few times. This chain connects TRBV14 to TRBJ2-1; 9 nucleotides match TRBD1. J lost 0 bases, V lost 4 bases, and 13 bases had no gene match. This CDR3 comprises 19 residues. The germline V gene encodes CDR1 SGHDN and CDR2 FVKESK. In DNA form, the CDR3 reads TGTGCCAGCAGCCCAACTCCGGGACAGGGATCCCACTCCTACAATGAGCAGTTCTTC. Its protein product is CASSPTPGQGSHSYNEQFF.

This clonotype was found many times. J is TRBJ2-2 and V is TRBV10-2, with a tentative D call TRBD1 (6 bases). Germline-derived CDR1 and CDR2 are WSHSY and SAAADI. Trimming pared 6 bases from V and 3 bases from J, leaving 11 bases between. The CDR3 length is 14 residues. CDR3 nucleotides: TGCGCCAGCAGACAACCAGGGGACACCGGGGAGCTGTTTTTT. This sequence encodes CASRQPGDTGELFF.

As to this clonotype: A much bigger clone sits one base away, suggesting this may be a read error. The chain is built from TRBV6-5 and TRBJ1-3; 7 bases agree with TRBD1. CDR1 MNHEY and CDR2 SVGAGI come from the germline V gene. The CDR3 sequence is 13 residues long. CDR3 DNA sequence: TGTGTCAGCAGCTACCAGGGGGGGCACACCATATATTTT. It specifies CVSSYQGGHTIYF.

Comment on this clonotype: The junction and the germline gene differ at one end; a read error may be behind it. V usage is TRBV6-5 and J usage is TRBJ1-3; TRBD1 matches 8 bases. The length of the CDR3 is 16 residues. Germline lookup yields CDR1 MNHEY and CDR2 SVGAGI. For the CDR3, the DNA is TGTGCCAGCAGTCCCTCCGACAGGGGAGGTGGAAGCACCATATATTTT. This gives the protein CASSPSDRGGGSTIYF.

A word on this clonotype: Germline and junction disagree at one end, which may indicate a read error. V gene TRBV11-2 combines with J gene TRBJ2-5; 12 bases map to TRBD2. CDR3 length: 15 residues. Germline V gene data show CDR1 as SGHAT and CDR2 as FQNNGV. CDR3 DNA: TGTGCCAACAGCTTTGCGGGACTAGCGGGAGAGACCCAGTACTTC. This encodes CANSFAGLAGETQYF.

The chain links TRBV28 to TRBJ1-2; D ambiguous. V was shortened by 5 bases and J by 2 bases, with 15 bases between the two germline ends. The CDR3 is made up of 15 amino acids. Germline values: CDR1 MDHEN, CDR2 SYDVKM. This CDR3 is CASSPPGDLNYGYTF. In nucleotides, the CDR3 is TGTGCCAGCAGTCCTCCAGGAGACCTGAACTATGGCTACACCTTC.

The CDR3 reads CASSPGQGPDYTF. The CDR3 nucleotides read TGTGCCAGCAGTCCGGGACAGGGACCTGACTACACCTTC. The chain has TRBV28 and TRBJ1-2; 9 bases match TRBD1. The germline V gene has CDR1 MDHEN and CDR2 SYDVKM. The ends lost 5 bases at V and 10 bases at J; junction bases unmatched: 8. The CDR3 extends over 13 amino acids.